This TCR beta chain was retrieved from a study of immune evolution from preneoplasia to lung adenocarcinoma. Data came from immunoSEQ multiplex PCR; TCRdb stores just in-frame clones and leaves some out. The sample carries several thousand clones, approximately 85% recorded once. Study-level findings and limits: Later-stage lesions seemingly showed higher T cell density and diversity than normal lung. Highest clonality occurred in KRAS-mutant, not EGFR-mutant or double wild-type, nodules.

Regarding this clone: The antigen is undetermined.

The CDR3 contains 14 residues. V lost 1 base, J lost 5 bases, and 12 bases lay in between. Per germline, CDR1 GTSNPN and CDR2 SVGIG (reference sequence). Patients had resection in Japan or China between about 2013 and 2017. Each case's diagnosis was confirmed by two pathologists on H&E. Sequenced sample: FFPE invasive lung adenocarcinoma tissue. The genes are TRBV30 and TRBJ1-5; D gene unclear. This clonotype was sampled from a person aged 45-60 years with lung adenocarcinoma. The CDR3 DNA sequence: TGTGCCTGGAGTGCCGCCGGGAGCGATCAGCCCCAGCATTTT. Translating gives CAWSAAGSDQPQHF.